The 13 T cell receptor beta chains below all came from one sample that was sequenced in a study of blood T cell repertoires in COVID-19 (dated by TCRdb to 2020 to 2022). The library was made by the immunoSEQ multiplex PCR assay. TCRdb's version of the immuneACCESS table is confined to in-frame rearrangements and falls short of the full clone set. An unresolved V gene accounts for under half of the shortfall where checked; the remainder is of unknown origin. In this sample the table shows 180,000 or so clones, over 75% of which occur a single time. The ten largest clones take up approximately 9.9% of the sample. The specimen was PBMCs or T cells enriched from blood (not recorded which). All receptors come from a man in his fifties or sixties who had recovered from COVID-19.

This chain joins TRBV10-3 and TRBJ1-1, with 7 bases matching TRBD1. J lost 0 bases, V lost 4 bases, and 8 bases had no gene match. This CDR3 has 16 residues. Per germline, CDR1 ENHRY and CDR2 SYGVKD. The CDR3 loop is CAISVGRTGLNTEAFF. CDR3 in DNA: TGTGCCATCAGTGTCGGGCGGACAGGCCTGAACACTGAAGCTTTCTTT.

V gene TRBV7-8 combines with J gene TRBJ2-7; TRBD2 is a possible D gene (6 bases). CDR1 is SGHVS, CDR2 FQNEAQ, per germline. The CDR3 runs to 14 residues. Trimming pared 7 bases from V and 2 bases from J, leaving 15 bases between. This CDR3 reads CASTPRGGTYEQYF. CDR3 sequence (DNA): TGTGCCAGCACCCCGCGGGGCGGTACCTACGAGCAGTACTTC.

This clone has just one count. The chain couples TRBV5-1 to TRBJ2-5, with a tentative D call TRBD1 (6 bases). Germline-derived CDR1 and CDR2 are SGHRS and YFSETQ. The germline V and J ends were trimmed by 1 base and 3 bases, with 13 bases remaining between them. The CDR3 totals 15 residues. In nucleotides, the CDR3 is TGCGCCAGCAGCTTGCCGCAGGGGCTCAAAGAGACCCAGTACTTC. Protein sequence: CASSLPQGLKETQYF.

This chain joins TRBV19 and TRBJ1-5, with 11 bases lining up with TRBD1. CDR1 is LNHDA and CDR2 is SQIVND in the germline V gene (reference sequence). Losses at the gene ends were 7 bases for V and 11 bases for J; bases not matched to a gene: 7. The CDR3 length is 13 residues. The chain's CDR3 is CASTRTGGLAQHF. In DNA, the CDR3 is TGTGCCAGTACCCGGACAGGGGGCTTGGCCCAGCATTTT.

The chain couples TRBV6-5 to TRBJ2-2; D unclear. The V gene's germline CDR1 is MNHEY and CDR2 SVGAGI. V was trimmed by 4 bases and J by 0 bases, leaving 6 bases between them. CDR3 length equals 14 residues. The CDR3: CASSLTANTGELFF. CDR3 bases: TGTGCCAGCAGTTTAACAGCGAACACCGGGGAGCTGTTTTTT.

This sequence joins TRBV27 and TRBJ2-7, with 8 bases matching TRBD1. The length of the CDR3 is 18 residues. Trimming at V came to 7 bases and at J to 3 bases, leaving 20 bases not matched to a gene. In germline, CDR1 is MNHEY, CDR2 SMNVEV (reference sequence). CDR3 sequence reads: CASTPLFPSPGQDYEQYF. As DNA, the CDR3 is TGTGCCAGCACCCCCCTGTTCCCCAGCCCGGGACAGGACTACGAGCAGTACTTC.

The J gene is TRBJ2-3, the V gene TRBV11-3, with 8 bases identical to TRBD1. After removal of 1 base from V and 4 bases from J, the junction contained 10 bases not matched to a gene. The CDR3 covers 17 residues. Germline-derived CDR1 and CDR2 are SGHNT and YENEEA. The DNA of the CDR3 is TGTGCCAGCAGCTTAGGTGGTCCGGACAGGGTTCCAGATACGCAGTATTTT. Translated: CASSLGGPDRVPDTQYF.

CDR3 region: CASTAGGRAFF. The CDR3 nucleotides are TGTGCCAGCACCGCGGGGGGTAGGGCTTTCTTT. This chain links TRBV28 with TRBJ1-1, with D perhaps TRBD1 (5 bases). Trimming removed 7 bases from V and 11 bases from J, with 14 bases in between. There are 11 residues in the CDR3. Germline V gene sequence: CDR1 MDHEN, CDR2 SYDVKM.

The chain joins TRBV6-5 to TRBJ2-1, with D tentatively TRBD1 (5 bases). Trimming took off 9 bases at V and 4 bases at J, with 10 bases between the two ends. This CDR3 has 12 residues. Germline V gene sequence: CDR1 MNHEY, CDR2 SVGAGI. Here the CDR3 reads CASGDRYNEQFF. The CDR3 coding sequence is TGTGCCAGTGGAGACAGATACAATGAGCAGTTCTTC.

The chain combines TRBV7-2 with TRBJ2-3, with a possible D match to TRBD2 (5 bases). This CDR3 region has 16 residues. V was shortened by 0 bases and J by 0 bases, with 10 bases between the two germline ends. The germline V gene encodes CDR1 SGHTA and CDR2 FQGNSA. CDR3 sequence (DNA): TGTGCCAGCAGCTTAGCGGCGGGCCCGAGCACAGATACGCAGTATTTT. It specifies CASSLAAGPSTDTQYF.

The rearrangement uses TRBV5-1 and TRBJ2-5, with D possibly being TRBD1 (5 bases). The germline V gene has CDR1 SGHRS and CDR2 YFSETQ. The CDR3 sequence is 15 residues long. The V and J ends lost 0 bases and 4 bases respectively, with 13 bases between them. The CDR3 region is CASSLGNLQGETQYF. The CDR3 DNA reads as TGCGCCAGCAGCTTGGGCAACCTCCAGGGAGAGACCCAGTACTTC.

The gene calls are TRBV5-5 and TRBJ1-4, with a possible D match to TRBD1 (5 bases). The V gene's germline CDR1 is SGHKS and CDR2 YYEKEE (reference sequence). V was shortened by 0 bases and J by 8 bases, with 11 bases between the two germline ends. The CDR3 has 14 amino acids. The CDR3 region is CASSLGQGFEKLFF. CDR3 DNA: TGTGCCAGCAGCTTGGGCCAGGGTTTCGAAAAACTGTTTTTT.

This clone was picked up a small number of times. The chain links TRBV5-6 to TRBJ1-1, with D tentatively TRBD1 (6 bases). Germline-derived CDR1 and CDR2 are SGHDT and YYEEEE. There are 13 residues in the CDR3. Trimming left V 1 base short and J 3 bases short, with 7 bases between. The CDR3 coding sequence is TGTGCCAGCAGCTTGACAGGGTACACTGAAGCTTTCTTT. The encoded protein is CASSLTGYTEAFF.